The rows below give T cell receptor beta chains drawn from one sample of a study of vaccination and CD4 T cells after COVID-19. TCRdb analysed the PCR reads with MiXCR anew, one entry per CDR3 protein. The sample consists of approximately 11,000 distinct CDR3 sequences, less than 70% of them appearing once. Their cognate antigens are unknown. The source material was CD4+ T cells from blood, cultured in vitro, sampled before SARS-CoV-2 vaccination. Source of these receptors: a human donor who had recovered from COVID-19. The CDR3 runs from the conserved cysteine through the conserved F or W. D genes are given only for firm matches. Part of the rows lack a size; the others show once, few, many or a class for expanded clones.

V gene	D gene	J gene	clone size	CDR3 protein	CDR3 DNA
TRBV28	NA	TRBJ1-5	NA	CASSLWGGGNQPQHF	TGTGCCAGCAGTTTATGGGGAGGGGGCAATCAGCCCCAGCATTTT
TRBV20-1	NA	TRBJ1-6	NA	CSAMKPEGRRRNSPLHF	TGCAGTGCTATGAAGCCGGAGGGGCGGAGGAGGAATTCACCCCTCCACTTT
TRBV20-1	TRBD1	TRBJ2-7	NA	CSARDGDRNYEQYF	TGCAGTGCTAGAGATGGGGACAGGAACTACGAGCAGTACTTC
TRBV6-5	NA	TRBJ2-5	few	CASSYPGVRGTQYF	TGTGCCAGCAGTTACCCCGGGGTTCGAGGGACCCAGTACTTC
TRBV6-1	NA	TRBJ2-7	NA	CVSRKSGYYEQYF	TGTGTCAGCAGAAAAAGTGGGTACTACGAGCAGTACTTC
TRBV10-3	TRBD2	TRBJ2-7	NA	CAISESNRGSGYEQYF	TGTGCCATCAGTGAGAGTAATCGCGGGAGCGGATACGAGCAGTACTTC
TRBV10-2	NA	TRBJ1-5	NA	CASSEVSGANQPQHF	TGCGCCAGCAGTGAGGTGTCCGGGGCGAATCAGCCCCAGCATTTT
TRBV20-1	NA	TRBJ2-5	few	CSGGGQGKTQYF	TGCAGTGGAGGCGGCCAGGGGAAGACCCAGTACTTC
TRBV20-1	TRBD1	TRBJ2-3	NA	CSARPRQGSTDTQYF	TGCAGTGCTCGACCCCGACAGGGGAGCACAGATACGCAGTATTTT
TRBV10-1	TRBD2	TRBJ2-1	NA	CASSPILSGRPNEQFF	TGCGCCAGCAGCCCTATACTTAGCGGGAGGCCCAATGAGCAGTTCTTC
TRBV6-5	TRBD1	TRBJ2-7	NA	CASSYPGQGGRYEQYF	TGTGCCAGCAGTTACCCCGGACAGGGAGGCAGGTACGAGCAGTACTTC
TRBV6-1	NA	TRBJ1-4	NA	CASRKTDENEKLFF	TGTGCCAGCAGGAAGACTGACGAGAATGAAAAACTGTTTTTT
TRBV7-6	NA	TRBJ2-1	NA	CASSPIPSSINEQFF	TGTGCCAGCAGCCCCATCCCGAGCTCTATTAATGAGCAGTTCTTC
TRBV7-8	NA	TRBJ2-1	NA	CASSLRVSGWRVFF	TGTGCCAGCAGCTTACGGGTCTCGGGCTGGCGGGTGTTCTTC
TRBV20-1	NA	TRBJ1-5	NA	CSAREDSNQPQHF	TGCAGTGCTAGGGAAGACAGCAATCAGCCCCAGCATTTT
TRBV6-5	NA	TRBJ1-2	NA	CASSYSPPHGYTF	TGTGCCAGCAGTTACTCCCCCCCGCACGGCTACACCTTC
TRBV2	TRBD2	TRBJ2-2	NA	CASRQLAGGDTGELFF	TGTGCCAGCAGACAACTAGCGGGAGGGGACACCGGGGAGCTGTTTTTT
TRBV19	NA	TRBJ2-2	NA	CASSLSNTGELFF	TGTGCCAGTAGTTTATCTAACACCGGGGAGCTGTTTTTT
TRBV6-2/TRBV6-3	NA	TRBJ1-5	NA	CASSYRRRARDQPQHF	TGTGCCAGCAGTTACCGGAGGAGGGCCCGCGATCAGCCCCAGCATTTT
TRBV7-2	TRBD2	TRBJ2-2	NA	CASSLGLAGVSTGELFF	TGTGCCAGCAGCTTAGGGCTAGCGGGAGTTAGCACCGGGGAGCTGTTTTTT
TRBV20-1	NA	TRBJ2-2	NA	CSAKASTANTGELFF	TGCAGTGCTAAAGCAAGTACTGCGAACACCGGGGAGCTGTTTTTT
TRBV12-5	NA	TRBJ2-1	NA	CASDATRVLGYNEQFF	TGTGCTAGTGACGCAACGCGGGTCCTAGGGTACAATGAGCAGTTCTTC